These T cell receptor beta chains were read from a single sample in a study of shared T cell receptors in the human thymus. Generated by immunoSEQ multiplex PCR, the TCRdb table keeps only in-frame clones and is missing some. The repertoire holds some 640,000 clones, with around 87% as singletons. The same data also went into a second study, on human thymus T cells.

The material sequenced was thymocytes. Receptors originate from a boy in the first two years of life with a congenital heart defect. Both conserved end residues are part of each CDR3.

CASSQEIGRGNEKLFF,TRBV4-1,TRBJ1-4
CSTVVGLLGDHHSGYQETQYF,TRBV29-1,TRBJ2-5
CASSAYPEAGPYYNEQFF,TRBV9,TRBJ2-1
CASSGNRGYSNQPQHF,TRBV6-1,TRBJ1-5
CASSHSGGRYNEQFF,TRBV4-2,TRBJ2-1
CASSILEQGAGELFF,TRBV2,TRBJ2-2
CASSLTGAHGLADQETQYF,TRBV5-4,TRBJ2-5
CASSLDMLNTEAFF,TRBV19,TRBJ1-1
CASSEAKVAATNEKLFF,TRBV6-1,TRBJ1-4
CATGQVADYGYTF,TRBV10-3,TRBJ1-2
CASSAFWTSGRASNEQFF,TRBV2,TRBJ2-1
CASSPLAGQDTEAFF,TRBV18,TRBJ1-1
CASSLRVKDWEGRTEAFF,TRBV7-2,TRBJ1-1
CASSLLWGRGYIQYF,TRBV5-6,TRBJ2-4
CASSQAVMPQPQHF,TRBV4-3,TRBJ1-5
CASSFLHGSSYEQYF,TRBV27,TRBJ2-7
CASSYLRQGGTDTQYF,TRBV6-5,TRBJ2-3
CASSYSSLYNSPLHF,TRBV6-5,TRBJ1-6
CASSSTRLAGVNEQYF,TRBV27,TRBJ2-7
CAISGTRGDHYEQYF,TRBV10-3,TRBJ2-7
CSAQQGYEQYF,TRBV20-1,TRBJ2-7
CASSLPEYF,TRBV28,TRBJ2-7
CASSIGATGELFF,TRBV19,TRBJ2-2
CASSLDVTSGLSPYEQYF,TRBV5-4,TRBJ2-7
CASSQDLGGDTEAFF,TRBV14,TRBJ1-1
CSVGQGNTEAFF,TRBV29-1,TRBJ1-1
CASSAPVTDNNYGYTF,TRBV5-6,TRBJ1-2
CASSILYNEQFF,TRBV19,TRBJ2-1
CASSPPGGVRAKNIQYF,TRBV7-9,TRBJ2-4
CASSQGHREETQYF,TRBV14,TRBJ2-5
CASSPSTASPETAGELFF,TRBV5-8,TRBJ2-2
CASSLLGQGAHGYTF,TRBV11-2,TRBJ1-2
CASSPPPHSYEQYF,TRBV18,TRBJ2-7
CASSGLEGEKEKLFF,TRBV6-5,TRBJ1-4
CASSPPSIANTIYF,TRBV18,TRBJ1-3
CASSPPYYEQYF,TRBV28,TRBJ2-7
CASSQDPSGRRTGELFF,TRBV4-3,TRBJ2-2